The present T cell receptor (beta chain) was sequenced within a study of brain T cells in children with intractable seizures. Clones were read by immunoSEQ multiplex PCR, and TCRdb kept only the in-frame ones, dropping some. Of 110,000 or so clones in the sample, roughly 92% were seen once. V shed 4 bases and J 6 bases; nucleotides not matched to a gene: 4. This CDR3 region has 14 residues. The germline gives CDR1 LGHDT, CDR2 YNNKEL (reference sequence). V and J are TRBV3-1 (or the pseudogene TRBV3-2) and TRBJ2-1, with 9 nucleotides matching TRBD2. The specimen comprised peripheral blood, sampled at surgery. The clonotype was recovered from a boy less than two years old with hemimegalencephaly and intractable seizures. The CDR3: CASSLGTSPNEQFF. In DNA, the CDR3 is TGTGCCAGCAGCCTCGGGACTAGCCCCAATGAGCAGTTCTTC.